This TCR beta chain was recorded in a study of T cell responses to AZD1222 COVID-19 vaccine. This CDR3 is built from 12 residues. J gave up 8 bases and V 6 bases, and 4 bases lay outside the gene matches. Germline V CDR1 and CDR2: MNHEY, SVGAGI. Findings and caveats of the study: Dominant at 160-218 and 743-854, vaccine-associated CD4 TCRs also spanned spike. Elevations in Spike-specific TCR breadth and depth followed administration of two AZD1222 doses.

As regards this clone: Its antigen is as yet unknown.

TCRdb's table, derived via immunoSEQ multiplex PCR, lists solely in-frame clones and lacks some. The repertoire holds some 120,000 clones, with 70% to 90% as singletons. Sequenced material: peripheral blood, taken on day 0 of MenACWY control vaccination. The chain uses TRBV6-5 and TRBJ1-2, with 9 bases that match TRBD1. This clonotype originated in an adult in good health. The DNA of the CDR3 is TGTGCCAGCAGACAGGGGGCTGAGGGCTACACCTTC. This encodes CASRQGAEGYTF.